These 20 T cell receptor beta chains share one sample of origin, sequenced in a study of control samples from healthy donors and cancer patients. Sequenced by immunoSEQ multiplex PCR; TCRdb stores in-frame clones only, minus some. This sample has roughly 68,000 clones, with approximately 83% found just once. Material for sequencing was blood. The receptor source for this set is a man between 60 and 75 years old in good health.

This clone appeared a single time. The chain joins TRBV4-3 to TRBJ2-5; the match to TRBD2 covers 8 bases. Germline trimming cut 1 base from V and 4 bases from J; bases unmatched to any gene: 5. CDR1 is LGHNA, CDR2 YSLEER, per germline. The CDR3 loop spans 15 amino acids. As DNA, the CDR3 is TGCGCCAGCAGCCAAGGGGATCTAGCGGGAGAGACCCAGTACTTC. The encoded protein is CASSQGDLAGETQYF.

This clone appeared a single time. The V call is TRBV29-1, the J call TRBJ2-7, with a weak D call TRBD2 (5 bases). V shed 7 bases and J shed 1 base, with 14 bases lying between them. The germline V gene has CDR1 SQVTM and CDR2 ANQGSEA. The CDR3 loop spans 13 amino acids. The DNA for the CDR3 is TGCAGCGCCGGTCGGGGTTTTTCCTACGAGCAGTACTTC. Translation: CSAGRGFSYEQYF.

The chain combines TRBV6-4 with TRBJ2-3, with 7 bases fitting TRBD2. The junction had 3 bases not matched to a gene; V was cut back by 0 bases and J by 0 bases. This CDR3 region has 16 residues. The V gene's germline CDR1 is MRHNA and CDR2 SNTAGT. This CDR3 reads CASSDSPSGSTDTQYF. The DNA of the CDR3 is TGTGCCAGCAGTGACTCTCCTAGCGGTAGCACAGATACGCAGTATTTT.

This clone was seen a single time. The rearrangement joins TRBV4-3 to TRBJ1-1; D perhaps matches TRBD1 (6 bases). With 0 bases removed from V and 2 bases from J, the gap between germline ends came to 10 bases. The length of the CDR3 is 15 residues. Germline lookup yields CDR1 LGHNA and CDR2 YSLEER. CDR3 nucleotides: TGCGCCAGCAGCCAAGATAGTGGGACAAACACTGAAGCTTTCTTT. Translated: CASSQDSGTNTEAFF.

This clone has just a few counts. This sequence joins TRBV3-1 (or the pseudogene TRBV3-2) and TRBJ2-7; D possibly corresponds to TRBD1 (6 bases). Per germline, CDR1 LGHDT and CDR2 YNNKEL (reference sequence). Trimming took off 4 bases at V and 5 bases at J, with 12 bases between the two ends. There are 13 residues in the CDR3. CDR3 loop: CASSLDRLNEQYF. In DNA form, the CDR3 reads TGTGCCAGCAGCCTCGACAGGCTGAACGAGCAGTACTTC.

The chain employs TRBV6-5 and TRBJ1-2; D not resolved. V lost 6 bases and J 5 bases, leaving 7 bases between the germline ends. The CDR3 length is 11 residues. CDR1 and CDR2 from the germline V gene are MNHEY and SVGAGI. For the CDR3, the DNA is TGTGCCAGCAGCGAGGGATATGGCTACACCTTC. This translates into CASSEGYGYTF.

J is TRBJ2-1 and V is TRBV4-3, with 8 bases that match TRBD2. Germline V gene sequence: CDR1 LGHNA, CDR2 YSLEER. This CDR3 has 17 amino acids. With 0 bases clipped from V and 3 bases from J, the junction kept 7 bases outside the gene matches. CDR3 in amino acids: CASSQDVGRAVYNEQFF. CDR3 bases: TGCGCCAGCAGCCAAGATGTCGGGAGGGCCGTCTACAATGAGCAGTTCTTC.

The CDR3 DNA reads TGTGCCAGTAGTATGAGGACCCGAGCCGATTATAACTATGGCTACACCTTC. Its translation: CASSMRTRADYNYGYTF. The gene calls are TRBV19 and TRBJ1-2, with D unclear. The germline CDR1 and CDR2 sequences are LNHDA and SQIVND (reference sequence). CDR3 size: 17 residues. Trimming left V 3 bases short and J 1 base short, with 18 bases between.

The V and J genes are TRBV4-3 and TRBJ2-7, with D perhaps TRBD2 (6 bases). CDR3 length: 15 amino acids. Per the germline V gene, CDR1 is LGHNA and CDR2 is YSLEER. V was pared by 0 bases and J by 2 bases, with 11 bases between. CDR3 in DNA: TGCGCCAGCAGCCAAGATGGGGACTCTGCCTACGAGCAGTACTTC. Amino acids: CASSQDGDSAYEQYF.

This clone was counted a single time. V gene TRBV15 combines with J gene TRBJ2-1; 9 nucleotides match TRBD2. The germline V gene has CDR1 LNHNV and CDR2 YYDKDF (reference sequence). The CDR3 runs to 16 residues. V was clipped by 3 bases and J by 1 base; unmatched bases: 4. The CDR3 nucleotides read TGTGCCACCAGCAGTGGCGGGAGGGCGTCCTACAATGAGCAGTTCTTC. Translated, it gives CATSSGGRASYNEQFF. The full variable domain, completed using reference TRBV15 and TRBJ2-1, is DAMVIQNPRYQVTQFGKPVTLSCSQTLNHNVMYWYQQKSSQAPKLLFHYYDKDFNNEADTPDNFQSRRPNTSFCFLDIRSPGLGDTAMYLCATSSGGRASYNEQFFGPGTRLTVL.

The chain uses TRBV3-1 (or the pseudogene TRBV3-2) and TRBJ2-2; 11 nucleotides match TRBD2. This CDR3 spans 16 amino acids. Germline V gene lookup returns CDR1 LGHDT and CDR2 YNNKEL (reference sequence). The trim removed 3 bases at V and 4 bases at J, leaving 4 bases unmatched. The CDR3 loop is CASSHGTSGSTGELFF. The CDR3, as DNA: TGTGCCAGCAGCCACGGGACTAGCGGCTCCACCGGGGAGCTGTTTTTT.

The chain uses TRBV28 and TRBJ2-7; a weak D match, TRBD2 (6 bases). Germline loops: CDR1 MDHEN, CDR2 SYDVKM. V was trimmed by 2 bases and J by 6 bases, leaving 20 bases between them. This CDR3 has 16 amino acids. CDR3 bases: TGTGCCAGCAGTTTAGCCCCACCGACTAGAAGAACCGAGCAGTACTTC. Amino acids: CASSLAPPTRRTEQYF.

The rearrangement uses TRBV3-1 (or the pseudogene TRBV3-2) and TRBJ1-2; D possibly corresponds to TRBD1 (5 bases). Germline lookup yields CDR1 LGHDT and CDR2 YNNKEL (reference sequence). The CDR3 sequence is 12 residues long. V lost 4 bases and J lost 4, with 7 bases in between. The chain's CDR3 is CASSLQGYGYTF. CDR3 nucleotides: TGTGCCAGCAGCCTGCAGGGCTATGGCTACACCTTC.

The J gene is TRBJ1-6, the V gene TRBV27; no reliable D call. Trimming removed 7 bases at V and 4 bases at J, with 17 bases between. CDR3 length equals 16 residues. The germline gives CDR1 MNHEY, CDR2 SMNVEV (reference sequence). CDR3 loop: CASKDASLGYNSPLHF. For the CDR3, the DNA is TGTGCCAGCAAAGACGCCAGCTTAGGTTATAATTCACCCCTCCACTTT.

The rearrangement joins TRBV5-1 to TRBJ1-4; TRBD1 might be the D (6 bases). Germline loops: CDR1 SGHRS, CDR2 YFSETQ. CDR3 length equals 14 residues. V lost 3 bases, J lost 6 bases, and 12 bases lay in between. CDR3 loop: CASSWSGEDEKLFF. The CDR3 region has the DNA TGCGCCAGCAGCTGGTCAGGGGAAGATGAAAAACTGTTTTTT.

The DNA of the CDR3 is TGCAGCGCCAGGACAGTAGCTGGCTACACCTTC. Protein product: CSARTVAGYTF. The genes are TRBV29-1 and TRBJ1-2; D is perhaps TRBD1 (6 bases). The CDR3 runs 11 residues. In germline, CDR1 is SQVTM, CDR2 ANQGSEA. The ends were cut back, 7 bases at V and 7 bases at J, with 13 bases in the middle.

V gene TRBV28 combines with J gene TRBJ2-1; D ambiguous. The CDR3 sequence is 12 residues long. CDR1 is MDHEN, CDR2 SYDVKM, per germline. V lost 5 bases, J lost 6 bases, and 8 bases lay in between. This CDR3 reads CASSTRINEQFF. Here the CDR3 DNA reads TGTGCCAGCAGTACTCGCATCAATGAGCAGTTCTTC.

CDR3 sequence reads: CASSSPGGPYNEQFF. Written as DNA, the CDR3 is TGTGCCAGCAGTTCCCCCGGAGGCCCGTACAATGAGCAGTTCTTC. This chain uses TRBV6-5 with TRBJ2-1; TRBD2 might be the D (5 bases). The V and J ends lost 4 bases and 4 bases respectively, with 14 bases between them. The CDR3 runs to 15 residues. Germline CDR1 reads MNHEY; CDR2 reads SVGAGI.

This chain connects TRBV7-2 to TRBJ2-7, with 12 nucleotides matching TRBD2. CDR1 and CDR2 from the germline V gene are SGHTA and FQGNSA. The CDR3 is 14 residues long. Trimming at V came to 5 bases and at J to 7 bases, leaving 6 bases not matched to a gene. The DNA for the CDR3 is TGTGCCAGCAGCCGGACTAGCGGGACGGGAGAGCAGTACTTC. It specifies CASSRTSGTGEQYF.

The chain is built from TRBV5-1 and TRBJ1-2, with D perhaps TRBD1 (5 bases). CDR3 length: 15 residues. Trimming cost V 0 bases and J 4 bases, with 13 bases left between them. The germline gives CDR1 SGHRS, CDR2 YFSETQ. CDR3 nucleotides: TGCGCCAGCAGCTTGGCCGGTTTTAGGGGCTATGGCTACACCTTC. Translated, it gives CASSLAGFRGYGYTF.